The TCR beta chain under discussion was sequenced for a study of T cell repertoires in cytomegalovirus infection. In the study overall: Indications of both CMV infection and matching HLA type were provided by public TCR beta signatures.

Findings and caveats of the study: It was HLA-C-restricted CMV-specific TCR beta clonotypes that dominated the response ex vivo. Totalled public TCR beta family frequency picked out people who carried CMV plus the relevant HLA.

This clonotype has a handful of counts. Its antigen is undetermined. MiXCR, applied by TCRdb to the reads, yields one record per CDR3 protein. The sample records under 200,000 distinct CDR3 sequences, 28% being singletons. There are 14 residues in the CDR3. V lost 3 bases, J lost 2 bases, and 12 bases lay in between. Germline values: CDR1 DFQATT, CDR2 SNEGSKA (reference sequence). What was sequenced was PBMCs. The source is a human donor in good health (CMV status not recorded). Some clones in this sample may be carry-over from other donors' samples. The chain uses TRBV20-1 and TRBJ2-3; TRBD2 is a possible D gene (5 bases). The CDR3 sequence is CSASLREDTDTQYF. In DNA form, the CDR3 reads TGCAGTGCTAGCTTACGGGAAGACACAGATACGCAGTATTTT.